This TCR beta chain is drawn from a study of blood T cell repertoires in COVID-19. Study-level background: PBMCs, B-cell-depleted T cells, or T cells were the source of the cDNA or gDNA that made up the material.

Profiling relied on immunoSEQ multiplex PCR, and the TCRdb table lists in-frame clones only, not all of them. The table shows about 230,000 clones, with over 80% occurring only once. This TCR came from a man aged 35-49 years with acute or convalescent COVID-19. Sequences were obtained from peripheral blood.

The CDR3 sequence: CASSLLAGGPDTQYF. As DNA, the CDR3 is TGTGCCAGCAGCTTATTGGCGGGAGGGCCAGATACGCAGTATTTT. The chain joins TRBV7-9 to TRBJ2-3, with 9 bases identical to TRBD2. In germline, CDR1 is SEHNR, CDR2 FQNEAQ (reference sequence). This CDR3 contains 15 residues. V dropped 2 bases and J dropped 4; count of bases not matched to a gene: 4.